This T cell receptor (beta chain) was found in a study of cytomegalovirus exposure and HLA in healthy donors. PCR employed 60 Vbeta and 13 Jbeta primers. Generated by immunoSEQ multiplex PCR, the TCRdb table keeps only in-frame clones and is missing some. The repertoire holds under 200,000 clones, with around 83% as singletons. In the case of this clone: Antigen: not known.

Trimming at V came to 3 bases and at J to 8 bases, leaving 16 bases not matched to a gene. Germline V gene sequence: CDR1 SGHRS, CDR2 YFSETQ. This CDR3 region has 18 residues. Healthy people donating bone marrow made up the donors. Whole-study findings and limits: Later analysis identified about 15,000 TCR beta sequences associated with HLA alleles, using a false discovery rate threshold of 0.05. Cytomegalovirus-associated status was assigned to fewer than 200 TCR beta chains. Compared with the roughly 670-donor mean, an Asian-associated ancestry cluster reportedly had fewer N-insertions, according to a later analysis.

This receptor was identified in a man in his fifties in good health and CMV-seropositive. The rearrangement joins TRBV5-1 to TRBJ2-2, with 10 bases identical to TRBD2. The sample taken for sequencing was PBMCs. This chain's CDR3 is CASSSPGTSARLAGELFF. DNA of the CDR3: TGCGCCAGCAGCTCCCCAGGGACTAGCGCCCGATTAGCGGGGGAGCTGTTTTTT.